Each of the 27 T cell receptor beta chains below was sequenced from the same sample in a study of blood T cell repertoires in COVID-19. Repertoires were generated with immunoSEQ multiplex PCR, while TCRdb's copy carries only in-frame clones and drops some. The sample gives tens of thousands of clones, roughly four fifths of which show up once; less than 3% is in the top ten. Specimen: peripheral blood. Every receptor here comes from a woman aged 55-69 years with acute or convalescent COVID-19.

The chain employs TRBV5-1 and TRBJ2-7; D may be TRBD1 (6 bases). V was trimmed by 3 bases and J by 0 bases, leaving 10 bases between them. The CDR3 is made up of 14 amino acids. Germline V gene lookup returns CDR1 SGHRS and CDR2 YFSETQ. CDR3: CASSSTGNSYEQYF. DNA for the CDR3: TGCGCCAGCAGCTCGACAGGAAACTCCTACGAGCAGTACTTC.

This clone was found once. The chain is built from TRBV19 and TRBJ1-6; 8 bases are a match to TRBD1. V trimming: 5 bases; J trimming: 9 bases; junction bases outside the gene matches: 6. The CDR3 consists of 14 residues. CDR1 LNHDA and CDR2 SQIVND come from the germline V gene (reference sequence). CDR3 residues: CASSSGGRGSPLHF. The DNA of the CDR3 is TGTGCCAGTAGTTCAGGGGGCCGAGGTTCACCCCTCCACTTT. Full variable domain (outside the CDR3, taken from reference TRBV19 and TRBJ1-6): DGGITQSPKYLFRKEGQNVTLSCEQNLNHDAMYWYRQDPGQGLRLIYYSQIVNDFQKGDIAEGYSVSREKKESFPLTVTSAQKNPTAFYLCASSSGGRGSPLHFGNGTRLTVT.

This chain connects TRBV6-5 to TRBJ1-6; 10 bases fit TRBD1. The trim removed 6 bases at V and 7 bases at J, leaving 6 bases unmatched. The CDR3 sequence is 15 residues long. Germline V lookup: CDR1 MNHEY, CDR2 SVGAGI. The CDR3 sequence is CASSNDRGLNSPLHF. In DNA, the CDR3 is TGTGCCAGCAGCAATGACAGGGGGCTAAATTCACCCCTCCACTTT.

This chain uses TRBV6-2 or TRBV6-3 with TRBJ2-5; D is unresolved. The germline V gene has CDR1 MNHEY and CDR2 SVGEGT. V lost 4 bases to trimming and J lost 5 bases, with 14 bases between them. This CDR3 has 14 amino acids. In DNA form, the CDR3 reads TGTGCCAGCAGTTTGACATCTCCCTGGGAGACCCAGTACTTC. This encodes CASSLTSPWETQYF.

This clone has a handful of counts. The chain uses TRBV28 and TRBJ1-1; D may be TRBD1 (6 bases). This CDR3 comprises 14 residues. The germline V gene has CDR1 MDHEN and CDR2 SYDVKM. Trimming stripped 7 bases from V and 5 bases from J, with 17 bases between. DNA of the CDR3: TGTGCCAGCACCCTGGGGGGGCTTAAGACTGAAGCTTTCTTT. It specifies CASTLGGLKTEAFF.

The CDR3 nucleotides read TGTGCCAGCAGCAGAACAGGGGCTGGCTATGAAAAACTGTTTTTT. Translating gives CASSRTGAGYEKLFF. This sequence joins TRBV27 and TRBJ1-4, with 7 nucleotides matching TRBD1. CDR3 length: 15 amino acids. V shed 6 bases and J 6 bases; nucleotides not matched to a gene: 10. Germline V gene sequence: CDR1 MNHEY, CDR2 SMNVEV (reference sequence).

CDR3 amino acids: CAIRGKKAEAFF. The CDR3 coding sequence is TGTGCCATACGAGGGAAAAAGGCTGAAGCTTTCTTT. J is TRBJ1-1 and V is TRBV7-9; D gene unclear. V gave up 10 bases and J gave up 6 bases, with 15 bases separating them. The germline V gene has CDR1 SEHNR and CDR2 FQNEAQ (reference sequence). CDR3 size: 12 residues.

This clone appeared a few times. This chain links TRBV4-1 with TRBJ2-7; 8 bases are a match to TRBD2. Germline V gene lookup returns CDR1 MGHRA and CDR2 YSYEKL. J gave up 6 bases and V 0 bases, and 10 bases lay outside the gene matches. The CDR3 contains 16 residues. CDR3 loop: CASSQEVDLAGIEQYF. The CDR3 region has the DNA TGCGCCAGCAGCCAAGAGGTCGACCTAGCGGGCATCGAGCAGTACTTC.

This chain connects TRBV4-1 to TRBJ2-7; D may be TRBD1 (5 bases). Per the germline V gene, CDR1 is MGHRA and CDR2 is YSYEKL. CDR3 length: 14 residues. The V end was cut by 0 bases, the J end by 3 bases, with 9 bases between. For the CDR3, the DNA is TGCGCCAGCAGCCAAGATCGACAGAACTACGAGCAGTACTTC. Protein sequence: CASSQDRQNYEQYF.

This clone turned up a few times. This sequence joins TRBV30 and TRBJ2-1, with TRBD2 matching over 12 bases. This CDR3 is 20 amino acids long. J lost 0 bases, V lost 6 bases, and 18 bases had no gene match. CDR1 is GTSNPN and CDR2 is SVGIG in the germline V gene (reference sequence). CDR3 protein: CACNLRRGLAGKSSYNEQFF. The CDR3 coding sequence is TGTGCCTGTAATCTGCGGAGGGGACTAGCGGGTAAGAGCTCCTACAATGAGCAGTTCTTC.

The rearrangement joins TRBV3-1 (or the pseudogene TRBV3-2) to TRBJ1-2, with D possibly matching TRBD1 (5 bases). V gave up 2 bases and J gave up 2 bases, with 9 bases separating them. The CDR3 contains 14 residues. The germline V gene has CDR1 LGHDT and CDR2 YNNKEL (reference sequence). CDR3 coding DNA: TGTGCCAGCAGCCAAACAAGACAGAACTATGGCTACACCTTC. Its protein is CASSQTRQNYGYTF.

This sequence joins TRBV1 and TRBJ2-5; the DNA was not compared with TRBD2, the D call given in the table. TRBV1 is designated a pseudogene. CDR3 size: 17 residues. This CDR3 is CTSSPRAGLAGQETQYF. Here the CDR3 DNA reads TGCACCAGCAGCCCACGTGCGGGACTAGCGGGCCAAGAGACCCAGTACTTC.

J is TRBJ1-2 and V is TRBV5-4, with unresolved D. There are 14 residues in the CDR3. V gave up 1 base and J gave up 4 bases, with 11 bases separating them. Germline CDR1 is SGHNT and CDR2 is YYREEE (reference sequence). CDR3 loop: CASSLREQLYGYTF. The CDR3 bases are TGTGCCAGCAGCTTGCGGGAGCAGCTCTATGGCTACACCTTC.

The V gene is TRBV19, the J gene TRBJ2-2; 8 nucleotides agree with TRBD1. Looked up from germline, CDR1 is LNHDA and CDR2 is SQIVND (reference sequence). The V segment lost 6 bases and the J segment 3 bases; nucleotides outside the gene matches: 3. The CDR3 length is 14 residues. The chain's CDR3 is CASSLTGDTGELFF. The CDR3 DNA is TGTGCCAGTAGCCTGACAGGGGACACCGGGGAGCTGTTTTTT.

V and J are TRBV4-1 and TRBJ2-7, with a possible D match to TRBD1 (6 bases). Looked up from germline, CDR1 is MGHRA and CDR2 is YSYEKL. This CDR3 is 14 amino acids long. V was clipped by 0 bases and J by 5 bases, with 11 bases between them. The CDR3 region is CASSQERQGHEQYF. CDR3 nucleotide sequence: TGCGCCAGCAGCCAAGAACGGCAGGGGCACGAGCAGTACTTC.

This rearrangement joins TRBV14 to TRBJ1-1; D ambiguous. CDR3 length: 11 residues. Germline CDR1 reads SGHDN; CDR2 reads FVKESK. V was trimmed by 4 bases and J by 7 bases, leaving 7 bases between them. The CDR3 DNA follows: TGTGCCAGCAGCCTGACAAGTGAAGCTTTCTTT. Translating gives CASSLTSEAFF.

This rearrangement joins TRBV25-1 to TRBJ2-7; D ambiguous. The CDR3 is made up of 15 amino acids. Looked up from germline, CDR1 is MGHDK and CDR2 is SYGVNS. Trimming stripped 1 base from V and 2 bases from J, with 12 bases between. CDR3 in DNA: TGTGCCAGCAGTGAATTACGGGTCCCCACCTACGAGCAGTACTTC. Translating gives CASSELRVPTYEQYF.

This clone appeared once. The chain joins TRBV7-2 to TRBJ2-5; D perhaps matches TRBD1 (7 bases). CDR3 length equals 15 residues. CDR1 SGHTA and CDR2 FQGNSA come from the germline V gene. V shed 2 bases and J shed 5 bases, with 15 bases lying between them. The CDR3, as DNA: TGTGCCAGCAGCTTAAGGAGGGGGCTTAGGGAGACCCAGTACTTC. Translating gives CASSLRRGLRETQYF.

This clone has a handful of counts. The chain carries TRBV9 and TRBJ1-3; D not resolved. The CDR3 is 14 residues long. The ends were cut back, 0 bases at V and 4 bases at J, with 8 bases in the middle. Germline-derived CDR1 and CDR2 are SGDLS and YYNGEE. CDR3 region: CASSVDLEGNTIYF. CDR3 DNA: TGTGCCAGCAGCGTAGATCTTGAGGGAAACACCATATATTTT.

The chain is built from TRBV27 and TRBJ2-1, with 7 bases identical to TRBD2. There are 15 residues in the CDR3. Looked up from germline, CDR1 is MNHEY and CDR2 is SMNVEV (reference sequence). Trimming removed 5 bases from V and 1 base from J; junction bases left unmatched: 5. CDR3 region: CASSKGRESYNEQFF. In DNA, the CDR3 is TGTGCCAGCAGTAAGGGGAGGGAATCCTACAATGAGCAGTTCTTC.

The rearrangement uses TRBV29-1 and TRBJ1-1; the match to TRBD1 covers 8 bases. The CDR3 spans 14 residues. Germline V gene lookup returns CDR1 SQVTM and CDR2 ANQGSEA. J was trimmed by 4 bases and V by 3 bases; bases with no gene match: 7. The CDR3 region has the DNA TGCAGCGTTGATCCAGGGGGCGCGGGCACTGAAGCTTTCTTT. This gives the protein CSVDPGGAGTEAFF.

This clone was observed a single time. The chain is built from TRBV2 and TRBJ1-2; 7 bases map to TRBD1. The germline gives CDR1 SNHLY, CDR2 FYNNEI. CDR3 length equals 16 residues. Unmatched junction bases numbered 15, after V lost 7 bases and J lost 4 bases. CDR3 nucleotide sequence: TGTGCCAGCAATTTTGGGACAGATGGGAGCCCCTATGGCTACACCTTC. Protein: CASNFGTDGSPYGYTF.

The chain couples TRBV19 to TRBJ1-1; D may be TRBD1 (5 bases). The CDR3 has 15 residues. CDR1 and CDR2 (germline): LNHDA, SQIVND (reference sequence). Between the trimmed V and J ends, which lost 2 bases and 0 bases, there was a span of 10 bases. The CDR3 loop reads CASSIRGTLNTEAFF. The CDR3 region has the DNA TGTGCCAGTAGTATACGGGGGACCTTGAACACTGAAGCTTTCTTT.

This clone was observed once. V usage is TRBV5-1 and J usage is TRBJ2-3; 9 bases match TRBD1. Trimming removed 4 bases from V and 3 bases from J; junction bases left unmatched: 9. The length of the CDR3 is 16 residues. Germline V gene sequence: CDR1 SGHRS, CDR2 YFSETQ. CDR3 sequence (DNA): TGCGCCAGCAGCGAACAGGGGGCGCTTGGGACAGATACGCAGTATTTT. Its protein is CASSEQGALGTDTQYF.

The chain recombines TRBV7-6 with TRBJ2-1, with 8 bases identical to TRBD1. The germline V gene has CDR1 SGHVS and CDR2 FNYEAQ. The CDR3 is made up of 14 amino acids. V was pared by 5 bases and J by 7 bases, with 7 bases of the junction left unmatched. CDR3 sequence reads: CASSQGQATNEQFF. The CDR3 DNA sequence: TGTGCCAGCAGCCAGGGACAGGCAACTAATGAGCAGTTCTTC.

J is TRBJ2-7 and V is TRBV5-8; possibly TRBD2 for D (5 bases). Between the trimmed V and J ends, which lost 3 bases and 4 bases, there was a span of 14 bases. The length of the CDR3 is 14 residues. The germline gives CDR1 SGHTS, CDR2 YDEGEE. The CDR3 coding sequence is TGTGCCAGCAGCTATCAGCAAGGAGGATACGAGCAGTACTTC. As protein: CASSYQQGGYEQYF.

V and J are TRBV19 and TRBJ1-6; possible D gene TRBD1, 5 bases. Trimming stripped 5 bases from V and 9 bases from J, with 17 bases between. Germline CDR1 reads LNHDA; CDR2 reads SQIVND (reference sequence). The CDR3 is made up of 15 amino acids. The CDR3 DNA is TGTGCCAGTAGTGAAGGGGCACGGTTGGGTTCACCCCTCCACTTT. Protein sequence: CASSEGARLGSPLHF.